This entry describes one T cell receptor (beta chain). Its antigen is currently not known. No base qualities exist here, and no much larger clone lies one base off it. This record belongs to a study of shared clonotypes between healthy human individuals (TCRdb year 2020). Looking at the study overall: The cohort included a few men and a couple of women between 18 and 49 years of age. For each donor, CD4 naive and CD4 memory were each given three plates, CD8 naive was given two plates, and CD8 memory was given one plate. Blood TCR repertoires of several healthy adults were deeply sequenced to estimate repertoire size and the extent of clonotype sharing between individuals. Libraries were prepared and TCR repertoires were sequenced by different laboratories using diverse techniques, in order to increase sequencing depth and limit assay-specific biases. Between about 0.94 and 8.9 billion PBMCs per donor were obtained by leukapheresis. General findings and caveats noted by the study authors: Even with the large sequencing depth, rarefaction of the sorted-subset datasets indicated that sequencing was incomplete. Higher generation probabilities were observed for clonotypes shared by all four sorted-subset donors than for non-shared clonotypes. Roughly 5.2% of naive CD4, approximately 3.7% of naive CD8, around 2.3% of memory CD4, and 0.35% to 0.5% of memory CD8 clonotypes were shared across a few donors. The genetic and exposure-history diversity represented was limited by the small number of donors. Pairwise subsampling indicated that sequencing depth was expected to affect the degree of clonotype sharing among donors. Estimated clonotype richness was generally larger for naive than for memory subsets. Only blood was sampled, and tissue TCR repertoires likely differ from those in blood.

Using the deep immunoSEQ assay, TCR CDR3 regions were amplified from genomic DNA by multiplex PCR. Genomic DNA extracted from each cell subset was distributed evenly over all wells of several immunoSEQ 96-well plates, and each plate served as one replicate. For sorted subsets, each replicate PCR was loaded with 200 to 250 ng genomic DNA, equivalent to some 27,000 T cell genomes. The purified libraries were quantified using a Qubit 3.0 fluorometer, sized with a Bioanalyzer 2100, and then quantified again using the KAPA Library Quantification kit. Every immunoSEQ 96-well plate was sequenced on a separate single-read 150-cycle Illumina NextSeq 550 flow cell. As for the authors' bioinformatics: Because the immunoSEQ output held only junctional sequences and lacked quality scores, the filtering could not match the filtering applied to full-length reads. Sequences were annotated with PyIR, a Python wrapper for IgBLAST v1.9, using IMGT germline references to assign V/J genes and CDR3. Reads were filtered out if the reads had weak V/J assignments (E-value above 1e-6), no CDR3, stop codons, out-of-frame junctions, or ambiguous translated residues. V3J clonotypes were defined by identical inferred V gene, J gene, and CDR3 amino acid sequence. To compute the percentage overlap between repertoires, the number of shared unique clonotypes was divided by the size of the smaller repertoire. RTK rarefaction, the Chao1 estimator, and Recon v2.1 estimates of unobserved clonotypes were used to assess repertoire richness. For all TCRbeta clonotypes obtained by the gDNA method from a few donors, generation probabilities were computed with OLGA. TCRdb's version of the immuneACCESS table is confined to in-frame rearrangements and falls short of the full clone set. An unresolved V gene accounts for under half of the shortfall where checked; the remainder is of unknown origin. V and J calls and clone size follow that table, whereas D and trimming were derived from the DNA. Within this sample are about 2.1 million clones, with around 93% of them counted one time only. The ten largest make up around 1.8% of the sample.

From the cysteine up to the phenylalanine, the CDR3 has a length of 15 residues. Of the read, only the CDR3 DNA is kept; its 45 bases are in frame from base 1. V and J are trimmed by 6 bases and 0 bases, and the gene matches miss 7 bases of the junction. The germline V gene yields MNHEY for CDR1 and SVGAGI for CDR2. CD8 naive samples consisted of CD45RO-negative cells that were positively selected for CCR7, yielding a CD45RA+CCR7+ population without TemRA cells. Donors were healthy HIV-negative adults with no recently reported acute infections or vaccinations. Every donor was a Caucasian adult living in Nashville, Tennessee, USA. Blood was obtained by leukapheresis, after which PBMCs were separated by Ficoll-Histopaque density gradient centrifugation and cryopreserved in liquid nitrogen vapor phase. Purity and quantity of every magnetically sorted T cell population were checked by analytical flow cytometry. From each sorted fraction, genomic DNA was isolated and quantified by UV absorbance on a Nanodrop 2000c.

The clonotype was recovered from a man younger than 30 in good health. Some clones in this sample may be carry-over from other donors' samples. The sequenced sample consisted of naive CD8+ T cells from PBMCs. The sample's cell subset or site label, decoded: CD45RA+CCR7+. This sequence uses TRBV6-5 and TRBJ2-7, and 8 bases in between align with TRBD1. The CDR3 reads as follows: CASSQPGTGSYEQYF. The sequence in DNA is TGTGCCAGCAGCCAACCCGGGACAGGCTCCTACGAGCAGTACTTC.